The source of this T cell receptor beta chain is a study of beta chain features in type 1 diabetes. The CDR3 spans 16 residues. V was cut by 0 bases and J by 2 bases, with 8 bases left in between. CDR1 and CDR2 (germline): LGHNA, YNFKEQ. The isolated RNA, all of it, was reverse transcribed, so expressed TCRB transcripts were what got sequenced. Profiled with immunoSEQ multiplex PCR; TCRdb holds only in-frame clones, not every one. The table includes roughly 150,000 clones, 7.8% detected once. Study-wide results and limits: All four CD4+ subsets from Type 1 diabetes patients carried moderately but significantly shorter TCRB CDR3s.

This clone has more than one count but fewer than ten. Its specificity is not known. This chain joins TRBV4-2 and TRBJ2-6; D is perhaps TRBD2 (5 bases). The TCR sequence derives from a middle-aged woman with type 1 diabetes. Input material: central memory CD4+ T cells from blood. CDR3 DNA sequence: TGTGCCAGCAGCCAAGATCCGGGGACTGGGGCCAACGTCCTGACTTTC. This sequence encodes CASSQDPGTGANVLTF.